This T cell receptor (beta chain) stems from a study of blood T cell repertoires in COVID-19. Overall study: Acute-phase and convalescent COVID-19 samples originated in the United States, Italy and Spain. PBMCs, B-cell-depleted T cells, or T cells were the source of the cDNA or gDNA that made up the material.

In the original processing: Using reference gene primer amplification, nucleated cell counts were estimated. Repertoires were generated with immunoSEQ multiplex PCR, while TCRdb's copy carries only in-frame clones and drops some. The DNA gave D and trimming, while V, J and clone size come from that table. This sample carries roughly 160,000 clones, around 90% of them seen once, and the ten largest clones take 2% to 3%. The CDR3 covers 14 residues. CDR1 is SGHRS, CDR2 YFSETQ, per germline. Trimming removed 7 bases at V and 5 bases at J, with 16 bases between. The chain is built from TRBV5-1 and TRBJ1-5; a possible D gene is TRBD1 (6 bases). Sequenced input: peripheral blood. The receptor comes from a man between 18 and 29 years old with acute or convalescent COVID-19. The CDR3 protein is CASSPRGGDQPQHF. CDR3 in DNA: TGCGCCAGCTCCCCGAGGGGGGGCGATCAGCCCCAGCATTTT. The full variable domain, in which reference TRBV5-1 and TRBJ1-5 provide the parts outside the CDR3, is KAGVTQTPRYLIKTRGQQVTLSCSPISGHRSVSWYQQTPGQGLQFLFEYFSETQRNKGNFPGRFSGRQFSNSRSEMNVSTLELGDSALYLCASSPRGGDQPQHFGDGTRLSIL.